A selection of T cell receptor beta chains follows, all from one sample in a study of siplizumab effects on memory and regulatory T cells. Sequencing was performed with immunoSEQ multiplex PCR; in TCRdb, only in-frame clones are kept and a portion is missing. The repertoire holds roughly 110,000 clones, over 85% seen once, with around 0.15% in the top ten. Sequencing used non-Treg CD4+ T cells sorted from blood. The receptors stem from a human donor in good health. The CDR3 runs from the conserved cysteine through the conserved F or W. D genes are given only for firm matches. Not every row has a clone size; where given, it reads once, few, many or a size class.

TRBD1	TRBV5-1	TRBJ2-2	once	TGCGCCAGCAGCTTGGGAGGACAGGGGAAAGGGGAGCTGTTTTTT	CASSLGGQGKGELFF
.	TRBV12-5	TRBJ2-2	.	TGTGCTAGTGGTTTGGGACAGGCGAACACCGGGGAGCTGTTTTTT	CASGLGQANTGELFF
TRBD1	TRBV18	TRBJ2-2	.	TGTGCCAGCTCACCACCGGGGACAGGCACCGGGGAGCTGTTTTTT	CASSPPGTGTGELFF
TRBD1	TRBV7-2	TRBJ2-7	once	TGTGCCAGCAGCCCGACAGGGTTCTACGAGCAGTACTTC	CASSPTGFYEQYF
.	TRBV11-2	TRBJ2-7	once	TGTGCCAGCAGCTTAGTTTACAGTATGGGGGCGAGGGAGCAGTACTTC	CASSLVYSMGAREQYF
.	TRBV6-5	TRBJ1-1	.	TGTGCCAGCAGACCCGGGACGGCGAACACTGAAGCTTTCTTT	CASRPGTANTEAFF
.	TRBV18	TRBJ1-5	.	TGTGCCAGCTCATCCGACCAGCAGCAGCCCCAGCATTTT	CASSSDQQQPQHF
.	TRBV19	TRBJ2-5	.	TGTGCCAGTAGTCAAGATCGGGGTTTCGAGACCCAGTACTTC	CASSQDRGFETQYF
.	TRBV12-5	TRBJ1-5	few	TGTGCTAGTGGTTTGGGTTGGACAGTCTGGAATCAGCCCCAGCATTTT	CASGLGWTVWNQPQHF
.	TRBV7-9	TRBJ1-1	.	TGTGCCAGCAGCTTAAGCCTAACTGAAGCTTTCTTT	CASSLSLTEAFF
TRBD1	TRBV7-9	TRBJ1-3	.	TGTGCCAGCAGGGATACCGGGACAGCCTCTGGAAACACCATATATTTT	CASRDTGTASGNTIYF